The sequence of this T cell receptor beta chain was determined in a study of technical replicates of blood from a few donors. CDR3 length: 18 residues. Trimming took off 1 base at V and 0 bases at J, with 19 bases between the two ends. The germline CDR1 and CDR2 sequences are SGHVS and FNYEAQ. Libraries were prepared by immunoSEQ multiplex PCR; TCRdb keeps only in-frame clonotypes and omits some of them. The table records approximately 81,000 clones, 90% to 96% of them present only once. What was sequenced was T cells isolated from PBMCs. This receptor was obtained from a human donor in good health. The gene calls are TRBV7-6 and TRBJ2-7; perhaps TRBD2 as D (6 bases). Written as DNA, the CDR3 is TGTGCCAGCAGCTTAGAATCCACCGGGACTGAGAGCTCCTACGAGCAGTACTTC. Translation: CASSLESTGTESSYEQYF. Based on the CDR3 plus reference TRBV7-6 and TRBJ2-7, the full variable domain is GAGVSQSPRYKVTKRGQDVALRCDPISGHVSLYWYRQALGQGPEFLTYFNYEAQQDKSGLPNDRFSAERPEGSISTLTIQRTEQRDSAMYRCASSLESTGTESSYEQYFGPGTRLTVT.